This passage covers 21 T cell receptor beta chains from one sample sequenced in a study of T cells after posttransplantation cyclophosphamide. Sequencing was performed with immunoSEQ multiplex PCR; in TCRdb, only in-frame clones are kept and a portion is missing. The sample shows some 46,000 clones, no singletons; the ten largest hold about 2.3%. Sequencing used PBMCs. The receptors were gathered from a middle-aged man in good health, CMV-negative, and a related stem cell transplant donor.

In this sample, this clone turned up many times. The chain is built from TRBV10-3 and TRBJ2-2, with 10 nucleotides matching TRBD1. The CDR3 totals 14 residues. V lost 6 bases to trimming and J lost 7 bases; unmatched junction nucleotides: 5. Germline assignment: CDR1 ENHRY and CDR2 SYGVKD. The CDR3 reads CAIRMTGGGGELFF. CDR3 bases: TGTGCCATCAGGATGACAGGGGGCGGCGGGGAGCTGTTTTTT.

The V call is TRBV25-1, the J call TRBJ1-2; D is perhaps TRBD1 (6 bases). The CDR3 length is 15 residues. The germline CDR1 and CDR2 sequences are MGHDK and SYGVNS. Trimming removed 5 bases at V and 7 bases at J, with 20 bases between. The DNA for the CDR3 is TGTGCCAGCAGTCAGCCTGATACAGGGATCGGTGGCTACACCTTC. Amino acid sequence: CASSQPDTGIGGYTF.

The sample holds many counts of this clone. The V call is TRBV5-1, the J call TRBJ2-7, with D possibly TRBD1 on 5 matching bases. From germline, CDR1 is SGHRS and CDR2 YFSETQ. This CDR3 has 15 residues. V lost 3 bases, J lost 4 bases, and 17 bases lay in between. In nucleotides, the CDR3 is TGCGCCAGCAGCTGGATTACAGGTGACGGATACGAGCAGTACTTC. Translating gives CASSWITGDGYEQYF.

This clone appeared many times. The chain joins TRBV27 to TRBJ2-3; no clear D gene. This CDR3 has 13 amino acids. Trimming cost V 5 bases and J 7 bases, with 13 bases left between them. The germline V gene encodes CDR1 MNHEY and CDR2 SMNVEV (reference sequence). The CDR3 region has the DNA TGTGCCAGCAGTGCCACACGGGTTCATACGCAGTATTTT. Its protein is CASSATRVHTQYF.

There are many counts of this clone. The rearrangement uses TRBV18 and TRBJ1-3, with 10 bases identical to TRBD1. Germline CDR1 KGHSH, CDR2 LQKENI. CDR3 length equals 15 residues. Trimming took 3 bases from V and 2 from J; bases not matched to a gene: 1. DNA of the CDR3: TGTGCCAGCTCACCGGGGACAGGGGCTGGAAACACCATATATTTT. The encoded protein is CASSPGTGAGNTIYF.

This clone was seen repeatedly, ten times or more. CDR3 sequence (DNA): TGCGCCAGCAGGGAAGAGACAGGGGTCGGTAATCAGCCCCAGCATTTT. Its translation is CASREETGVGNQPQHF. The gene calls are TRBV4-1 and TRBJ1-5; 8 bases line up with TRBD1. After removal of 6 bases from V and 4 bases from J, the junction contained 11 bases not matched to a gene. The CDR3 loop spans 16 amino acids. Germline values: CDR1 MGHRA, CDR2 YSYEKL.

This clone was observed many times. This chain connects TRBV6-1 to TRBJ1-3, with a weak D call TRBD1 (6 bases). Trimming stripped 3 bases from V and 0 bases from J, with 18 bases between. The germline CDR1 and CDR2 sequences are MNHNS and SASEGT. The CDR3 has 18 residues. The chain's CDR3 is CASSDPDRLSNSGNTIYF. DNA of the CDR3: TGTGCCAGCAGTGACCCCGACAGGTTATCAAACTCTGGAAACACCATATATTTT.

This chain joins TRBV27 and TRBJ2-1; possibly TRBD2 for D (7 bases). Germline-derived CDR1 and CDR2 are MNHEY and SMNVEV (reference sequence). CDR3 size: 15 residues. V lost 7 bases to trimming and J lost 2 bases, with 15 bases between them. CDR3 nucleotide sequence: TGTGCCAGCAACCTAGGGGGGGGGCCCTACAATGAGCAGTTCTTC. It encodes CASNLGGGPYNEQFF.

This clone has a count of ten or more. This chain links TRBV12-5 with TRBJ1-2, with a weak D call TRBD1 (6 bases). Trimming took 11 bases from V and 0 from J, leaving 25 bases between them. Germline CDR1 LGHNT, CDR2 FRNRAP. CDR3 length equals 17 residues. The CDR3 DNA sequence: TGTGCTGATAGGGGGGGCTCTACACGCAGAGCTAACTATGGCTACACCTTC. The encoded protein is CADRGGSTRRANYGYTF.

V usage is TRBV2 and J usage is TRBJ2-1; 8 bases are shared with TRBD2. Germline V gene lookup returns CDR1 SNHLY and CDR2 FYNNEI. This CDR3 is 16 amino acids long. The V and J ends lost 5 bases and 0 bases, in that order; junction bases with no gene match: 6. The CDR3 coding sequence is TGTGCCAGCAGTCCAAGACTAGCGCCCTCCTACAATGAGCAGTTCTTC. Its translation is CASSPRLAPSYNEQFF.

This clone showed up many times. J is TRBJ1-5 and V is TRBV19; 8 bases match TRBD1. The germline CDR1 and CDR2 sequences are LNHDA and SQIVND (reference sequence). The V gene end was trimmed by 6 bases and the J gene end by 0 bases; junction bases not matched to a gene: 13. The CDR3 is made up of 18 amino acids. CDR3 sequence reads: CASSNGRGTGYSNQPQHF. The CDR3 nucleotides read TGTGCCAGTAGCAATGGCCGGGGGACAGGTTATAGCAATCAGCCCCAGCATTTT. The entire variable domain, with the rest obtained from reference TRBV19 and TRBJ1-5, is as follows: DGGITQSPKYLFRKEGQNVTLSCEQNLNHDAMYWYRQDPGQGLRLIYYSQIVNDFQKGDIAEGYSVSREKKESFPLTVTSAQKNPTAFYLCASSNGRGTGYSNQPQHFGDGTRLSIL.

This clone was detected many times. CDR3 in amino acids: CASSQDSGSYNEQFF. The CDR3 DNA sequence: TGCGCCAGCAGCCAAGATAGCGGATCCTACAATGAGCAGTTCTTC. The V gene is TRBV4-3, the J gene TRBJ2-1; tentatively, D is TRBD2 (6 bases). CDR3 size: 15 residues. Germline V gene sequence: CDR1 LGHNA, CDR2 YSLEER. Trimming left V 0 bases short and J 1 base short, with 7 bases between.

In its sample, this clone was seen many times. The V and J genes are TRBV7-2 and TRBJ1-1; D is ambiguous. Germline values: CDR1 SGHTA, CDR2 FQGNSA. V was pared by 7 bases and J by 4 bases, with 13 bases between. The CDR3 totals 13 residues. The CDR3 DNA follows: TGTGCCAGCATCGACCAGTCGGGCACTGAAGCTTTCTTT. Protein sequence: CASIDQSGTEAFF.

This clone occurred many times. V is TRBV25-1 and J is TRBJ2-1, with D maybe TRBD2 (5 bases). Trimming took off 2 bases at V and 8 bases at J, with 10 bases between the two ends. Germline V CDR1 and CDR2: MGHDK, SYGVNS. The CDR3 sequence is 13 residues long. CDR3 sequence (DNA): TGTGCCAGCAGTGAAGATAATAGCGATGAGCAGTTCTTC. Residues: CASSEDNSDEQFF.

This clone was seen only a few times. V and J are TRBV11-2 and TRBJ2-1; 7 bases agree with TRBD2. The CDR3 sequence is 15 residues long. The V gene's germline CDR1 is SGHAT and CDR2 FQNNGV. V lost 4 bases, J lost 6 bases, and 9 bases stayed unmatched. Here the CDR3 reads CASSSLIGLVNEQFF. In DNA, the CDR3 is TGTGCCAGCAGCTCCCTGATCGGACTAGTCAATGAGCAGTTCTTC.

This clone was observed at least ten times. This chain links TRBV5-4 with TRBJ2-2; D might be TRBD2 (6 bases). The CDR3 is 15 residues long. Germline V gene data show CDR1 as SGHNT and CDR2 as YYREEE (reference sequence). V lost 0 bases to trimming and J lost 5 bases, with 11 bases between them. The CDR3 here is CASSLGGLRTGELFF. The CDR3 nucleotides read TGTGCCAGCAGCTTGGGGGGACTGAGGACCGGGGAGCTGTTTTTT.

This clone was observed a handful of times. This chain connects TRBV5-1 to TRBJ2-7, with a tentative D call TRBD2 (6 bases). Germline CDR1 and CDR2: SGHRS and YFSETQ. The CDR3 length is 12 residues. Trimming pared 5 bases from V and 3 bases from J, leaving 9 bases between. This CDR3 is CASRASDYEQYF. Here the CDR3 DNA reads TGCGCCAGCAGGGCTAGCGACTACGAGCAGTACTTC.

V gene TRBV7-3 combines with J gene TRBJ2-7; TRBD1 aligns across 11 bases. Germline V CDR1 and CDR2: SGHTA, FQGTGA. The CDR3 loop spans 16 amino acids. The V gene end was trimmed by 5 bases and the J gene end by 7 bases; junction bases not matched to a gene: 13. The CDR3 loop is CASSRSPGQGGSEQYV. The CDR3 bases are TGTGCCAGCAGCCGATCTCCGGGACAGGGGGGTTCGGAGCAGTACGTC.

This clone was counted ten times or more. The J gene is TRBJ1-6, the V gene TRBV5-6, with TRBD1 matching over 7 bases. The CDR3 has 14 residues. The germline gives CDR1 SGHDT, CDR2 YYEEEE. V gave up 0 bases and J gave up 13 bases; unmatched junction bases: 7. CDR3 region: CASSLGQGSPPLHF. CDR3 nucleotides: TGTGCCAGCAGCTTGGGACAGGGCTCGCCTCCCCTCCACTTT.

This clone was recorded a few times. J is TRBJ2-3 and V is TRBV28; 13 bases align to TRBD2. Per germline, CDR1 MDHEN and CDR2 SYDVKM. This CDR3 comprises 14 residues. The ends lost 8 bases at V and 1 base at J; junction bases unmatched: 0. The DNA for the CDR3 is TGTGCCAGCGGGACTAGCGGGGGCACAGATACGCAGTATTTT. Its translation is CASGTSGGTDTQYF.

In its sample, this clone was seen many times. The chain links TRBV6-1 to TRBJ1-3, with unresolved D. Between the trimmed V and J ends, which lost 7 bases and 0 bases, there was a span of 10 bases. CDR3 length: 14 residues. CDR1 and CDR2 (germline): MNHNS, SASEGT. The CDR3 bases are TGTGCCAGCACGGAGGACTACTCTGGAAACACCATATATTTT. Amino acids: CASTEDYSGNTIYF.